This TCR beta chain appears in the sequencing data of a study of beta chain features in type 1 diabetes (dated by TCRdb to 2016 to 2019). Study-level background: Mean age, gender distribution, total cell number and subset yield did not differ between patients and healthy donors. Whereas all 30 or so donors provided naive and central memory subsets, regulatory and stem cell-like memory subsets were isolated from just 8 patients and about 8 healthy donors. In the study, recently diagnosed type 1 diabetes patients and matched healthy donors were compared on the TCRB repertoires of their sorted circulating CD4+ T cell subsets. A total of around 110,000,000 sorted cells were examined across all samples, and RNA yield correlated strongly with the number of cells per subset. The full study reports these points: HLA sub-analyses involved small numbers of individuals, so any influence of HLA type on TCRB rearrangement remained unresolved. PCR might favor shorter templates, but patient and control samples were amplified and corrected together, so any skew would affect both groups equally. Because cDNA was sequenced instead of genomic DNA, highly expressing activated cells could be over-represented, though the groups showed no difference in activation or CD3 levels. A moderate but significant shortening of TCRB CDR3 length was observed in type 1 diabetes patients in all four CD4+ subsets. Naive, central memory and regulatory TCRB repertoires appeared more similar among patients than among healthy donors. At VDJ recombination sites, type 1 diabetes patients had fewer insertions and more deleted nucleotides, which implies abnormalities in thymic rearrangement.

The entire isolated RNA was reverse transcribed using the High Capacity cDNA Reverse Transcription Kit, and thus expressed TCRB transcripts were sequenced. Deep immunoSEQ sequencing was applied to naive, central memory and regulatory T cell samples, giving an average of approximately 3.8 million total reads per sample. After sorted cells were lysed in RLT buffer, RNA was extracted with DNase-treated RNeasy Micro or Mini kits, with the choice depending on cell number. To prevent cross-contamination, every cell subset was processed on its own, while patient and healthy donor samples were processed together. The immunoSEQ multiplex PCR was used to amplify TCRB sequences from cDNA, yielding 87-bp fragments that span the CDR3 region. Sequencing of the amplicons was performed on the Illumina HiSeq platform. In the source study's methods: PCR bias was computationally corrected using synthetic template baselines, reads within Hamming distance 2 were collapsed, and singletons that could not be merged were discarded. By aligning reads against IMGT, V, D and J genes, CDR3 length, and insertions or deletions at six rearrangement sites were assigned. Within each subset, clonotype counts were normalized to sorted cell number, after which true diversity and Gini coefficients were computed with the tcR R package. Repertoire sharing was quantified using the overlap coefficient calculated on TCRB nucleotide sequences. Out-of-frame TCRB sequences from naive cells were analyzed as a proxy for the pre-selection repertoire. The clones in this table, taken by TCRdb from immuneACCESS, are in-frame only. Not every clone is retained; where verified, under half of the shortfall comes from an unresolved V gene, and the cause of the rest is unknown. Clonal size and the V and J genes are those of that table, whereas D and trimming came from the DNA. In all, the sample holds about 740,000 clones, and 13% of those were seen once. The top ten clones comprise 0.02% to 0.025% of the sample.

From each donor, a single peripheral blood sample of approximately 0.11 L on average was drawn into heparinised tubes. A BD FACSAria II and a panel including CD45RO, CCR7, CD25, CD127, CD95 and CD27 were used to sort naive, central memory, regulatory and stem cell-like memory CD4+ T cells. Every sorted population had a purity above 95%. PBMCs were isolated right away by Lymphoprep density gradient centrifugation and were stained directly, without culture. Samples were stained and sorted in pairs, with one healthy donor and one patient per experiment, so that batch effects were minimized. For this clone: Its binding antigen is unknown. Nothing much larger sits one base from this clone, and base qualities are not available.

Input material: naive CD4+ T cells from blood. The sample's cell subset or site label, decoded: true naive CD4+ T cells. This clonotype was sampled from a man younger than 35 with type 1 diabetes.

The nucleotide sequence reads TGTGCCAGCAGTTTGTGGCAGCTCAATGAGCAGTTCTTC. This codes for CASSLWQLNEQFF. The chain joins TRBV28 to TRBJ2-1; no D gene is confidently identified. CDR1 and CDR2 (MDHEN, SYDVKM) derive from the germline V gene. Including cysteine and phenylalanine, the CDR3 has 13 amino acids. The entry retains the CDR3 DNA only, 39 bases that are in frame from base 1. Trimming at the junction amounts to 3 bases on V and 6 bases on J, and the germline ends lie 9 bases apart.